This TCR beta chain was observed in a study of cytomegalovirus exposure and HLA in healthy donors. The length of the CDR3 is 16 residues. Germline V gene data show CDR1 as SGHVS and CDR2 as FNYEAQ. Trimming left V 5 bases short and J 4 bases short, with 19 bases between. The PCR used 60 Vbeta and 13 Jbeta primers. Some clones are missing from TCRdb's copy, which holds only in-frame ones; the method was immunoSEQ multiplex PCR. Of 120,000 or so clones in the sample, about 83% were seen once. In its sample, this clone was seen a few times. Its antigen remains unidentified. Overall study results and limits: In a later analysis, CMV-associated beta chains were mostly HLA-associated, it appeared. A few CMV-associated chains were confirmed in vitro to be specific for CMV antigens. The authors listed 150 to 200 TCR beta chains as cytomegalovirus-associated. Excluded were some V segments that proved indistinguishable, including TRBV6-2 and TRBV6-3.

The source of this sequence is a woman aged 40 to 55 in good health and CMV-seropositive. The chain recombines TRBV7-6 with TRBJ2-3; the D gene is possibly TRBD1 (7 bases). The sequenced sample was PBMCs. In DNA, the CDR3 is TGTGCCAGCAGCCCGCGACAGGGAGGAGGTGCAGATACGCAGTATTTT. Translated: CASSPRQGGGADTQYF.